The sequence of this T cell receptor (beta chain) was determined in a study of control samples from healthy donors and cancer patients. Measured with immunoSEQ multiplex PCR; TCRdb has only the in-frame clones, and not every one. Seen here are approximately 40,000 clones, 83% observed once, and the top ten hold under 25%. V dropped 3 bases and J dropped 1 base, with 14 bases sitting between them. The CDR3 has 15 residues. Germline V gives CDR1 SGDLS, CDR2 YYNGEE. A few counts support this clone. Sequenced sample: PBMCs. This sequence joins TRBV9 and TRBJ2-7; D is possibly TRBD2 (5 bases). The sequence was obtained from a woman aged 60-70 years with lung cancer. The CDR3 loop is CASSATGKKSYEQYF. The CDR3 DNA is TGTGCCAGCAGCGCCACCGGGAAGAAGTCCTACGAGCAGTACTTC.